This T cell receptor beta chain derives from a study of CD8 T cells in ankylosing spondylitis. Findings of the study overall: In synovial fluid and blood from reactive arthritis, some motif variants were previously reported. As for the disease-linked clones, they showed a CD8+ phenotype and occurred at relatively low frequencies in peripheral blood. Seemingly characteristic of ankylosing spondylitis blood was a TCR beta motif consisting of about 8 highly homologous variants.

This clonotype was counted ten times or more. Its antigen remains unidentified. TCRdb processed the 5' RACE reads anew with MiXCR; each CDR3 protein has one entry. The sample lists around 770,000 distinct CDR3 sequences, roughly 19% occurring once. This CDR3 has 13 amino acids. The V gene lost 0 bases and the J gene lost 6 bases, with 6 bases spanning the gap. Germline-derived CDR1 and CDR2 are SGHAT and FQNNGV. The sequence derives from a male donor with ankylosing spondylitis. The sample taken for sequencing was blood, either unsorted or a sorted T cell fraction (not recorded which). The V gene is TRBV11-2, the J gene TRBJ1-5; D is unclear. The DNA for the CDR3 is TGTGCCAGCAGCTTAGATCCGGGTCAGCCCCAGCATTTT. Protein product: CASSLDPGQPQHF.